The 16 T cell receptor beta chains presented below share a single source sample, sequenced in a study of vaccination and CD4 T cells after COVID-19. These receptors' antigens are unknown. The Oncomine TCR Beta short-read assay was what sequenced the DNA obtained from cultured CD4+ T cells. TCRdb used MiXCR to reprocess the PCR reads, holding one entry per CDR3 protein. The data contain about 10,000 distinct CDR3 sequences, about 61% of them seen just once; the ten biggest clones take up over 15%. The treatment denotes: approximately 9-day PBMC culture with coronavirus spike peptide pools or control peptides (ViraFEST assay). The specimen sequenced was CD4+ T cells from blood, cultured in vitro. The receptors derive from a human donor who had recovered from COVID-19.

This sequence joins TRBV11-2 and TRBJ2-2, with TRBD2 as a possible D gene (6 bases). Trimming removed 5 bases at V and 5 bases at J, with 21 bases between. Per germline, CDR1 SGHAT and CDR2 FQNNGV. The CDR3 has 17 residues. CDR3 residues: CASSPNPRGKPTGELFF. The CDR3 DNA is TGTGCCAGCAGCCCGAACCCCCGGGGGAAGCCGACCGGGGAGCTGTTTTTT.

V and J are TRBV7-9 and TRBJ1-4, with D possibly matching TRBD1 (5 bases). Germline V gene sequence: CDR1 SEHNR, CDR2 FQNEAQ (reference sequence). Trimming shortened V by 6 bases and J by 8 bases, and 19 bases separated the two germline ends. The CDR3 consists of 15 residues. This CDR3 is CASSFSAAKGEKLFF. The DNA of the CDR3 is TGTGCCAGCAGTTTTTCAGCCGCGAAGGGGGAAAAACTGTTTTTT.

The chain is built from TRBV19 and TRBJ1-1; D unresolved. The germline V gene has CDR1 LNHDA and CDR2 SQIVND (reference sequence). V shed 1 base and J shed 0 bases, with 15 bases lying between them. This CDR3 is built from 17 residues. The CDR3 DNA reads TGTGCCAGTAGTATAGGGCTAGTCAGCCCAATGAACACTGAAGCTTTCTTT. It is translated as CASSIGLVSPMNTEAFF.

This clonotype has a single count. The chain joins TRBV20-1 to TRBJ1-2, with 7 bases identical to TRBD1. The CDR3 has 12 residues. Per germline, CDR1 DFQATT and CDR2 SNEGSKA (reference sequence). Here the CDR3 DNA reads TGCACCGTGGGAGACAGGGCGGTCGGCTACACCTTC. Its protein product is CTVGDRAVGYTF.

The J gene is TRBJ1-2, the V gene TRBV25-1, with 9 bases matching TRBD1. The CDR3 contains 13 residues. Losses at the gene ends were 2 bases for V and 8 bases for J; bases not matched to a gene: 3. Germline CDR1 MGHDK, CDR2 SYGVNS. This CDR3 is CASSEGDRVGYTF. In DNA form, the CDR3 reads TGTGCCAGCAGTGAAGGGGACAGGGTCGGCTACACCTTC.

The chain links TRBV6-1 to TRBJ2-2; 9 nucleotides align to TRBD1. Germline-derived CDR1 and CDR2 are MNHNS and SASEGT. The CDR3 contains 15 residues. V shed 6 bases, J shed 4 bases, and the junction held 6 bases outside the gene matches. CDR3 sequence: CASSRTGDVTGELFF. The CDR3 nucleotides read TGTGCCAGCAGCCGGACAGGGGACGTCACCGGGGAGCTGTTTTTT.

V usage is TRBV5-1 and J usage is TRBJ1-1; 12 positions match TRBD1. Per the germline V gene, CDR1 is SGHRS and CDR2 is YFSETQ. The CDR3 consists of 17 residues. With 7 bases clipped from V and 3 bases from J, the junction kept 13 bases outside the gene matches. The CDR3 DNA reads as TGCGCCAGCTCTCTCCCGGGACAGGGGGCCAGATACACTGAAGCTTTCTTT. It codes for CASSLPGQGARYTEAFF.

The CDR3 region is CASTAGGDATEAFF. CDR3 DNA sequence: TGTGCCAGCACAGCAGGGGGCGATGCCACTGAAGCTTTCTTT. The chain has TRBV2 and TRBJ1-1; 8 bases fit TRBD1. The CDR3 has 14 amino acids. V was pared by 7 bases and J by 4 bases, with 8 bases of the junction left unmatched. The germline V gene encodes CDR1 SNHLY and CDR2 FYNNEI.

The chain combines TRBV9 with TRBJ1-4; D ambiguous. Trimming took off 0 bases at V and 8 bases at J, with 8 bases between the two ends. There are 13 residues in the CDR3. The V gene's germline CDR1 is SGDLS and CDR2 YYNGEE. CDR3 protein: CASSVAPGEKLFF. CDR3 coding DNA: TGTGCCAGCAGCGTAGCTCCGGGGGAAAAACTGTTTTTT.

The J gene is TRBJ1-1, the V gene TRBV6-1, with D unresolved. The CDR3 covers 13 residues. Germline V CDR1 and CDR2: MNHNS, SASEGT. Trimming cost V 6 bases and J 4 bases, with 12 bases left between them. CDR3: CASSLTWGTEAFF. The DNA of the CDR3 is TGTGCCAGCAGCCTGACGTGGGGCACTGAAGCTTTCTTT.

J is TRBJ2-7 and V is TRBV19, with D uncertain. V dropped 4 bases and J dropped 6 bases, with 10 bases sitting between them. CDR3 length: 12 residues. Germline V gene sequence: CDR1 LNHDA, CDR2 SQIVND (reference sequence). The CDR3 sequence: CASSTQLGEQYF. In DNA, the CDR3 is TGTGCCAGTAGTACACAGCTTGGCGAGCAGTACTTC.

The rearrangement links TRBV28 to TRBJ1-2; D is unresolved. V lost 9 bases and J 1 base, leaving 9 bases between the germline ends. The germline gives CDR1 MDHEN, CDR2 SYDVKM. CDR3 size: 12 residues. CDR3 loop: CASTAVNYGYTF. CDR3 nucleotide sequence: TGTGCCAGTACGGCGGTTAACTATGGCTACACCTTC.

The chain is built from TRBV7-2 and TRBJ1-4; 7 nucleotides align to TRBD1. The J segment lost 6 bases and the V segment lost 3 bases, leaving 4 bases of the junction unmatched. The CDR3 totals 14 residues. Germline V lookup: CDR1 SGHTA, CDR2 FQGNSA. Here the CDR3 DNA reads TGTGCCAGCAGCTTGACAGGGAGTTATGAAAAACTGTTTTTT. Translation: CASSLTGSYEKLFF.

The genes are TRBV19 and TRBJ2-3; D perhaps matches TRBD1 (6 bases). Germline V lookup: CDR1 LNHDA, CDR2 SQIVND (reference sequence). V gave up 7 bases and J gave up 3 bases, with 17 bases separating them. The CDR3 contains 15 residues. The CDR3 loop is CASTKDRRGTDTQYF. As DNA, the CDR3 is TGTGCCAGTACCAAGGACAGAAGAGGAACAGATACGCAGTATTTT.

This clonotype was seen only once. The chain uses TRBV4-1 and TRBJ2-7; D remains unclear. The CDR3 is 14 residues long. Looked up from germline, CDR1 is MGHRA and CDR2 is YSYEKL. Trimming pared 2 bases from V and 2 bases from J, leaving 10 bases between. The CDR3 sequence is CASSQLGGPYEQYF. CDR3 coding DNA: TGCGCCAGCAGCCAACTGGGCGGCCCCTACGAGCAGTACTTC.

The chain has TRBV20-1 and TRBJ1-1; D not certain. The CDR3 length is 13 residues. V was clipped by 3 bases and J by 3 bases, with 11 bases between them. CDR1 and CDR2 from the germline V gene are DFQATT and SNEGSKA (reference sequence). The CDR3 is CSAREDRYTEAFF. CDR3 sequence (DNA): TGCAGTGCTAGGGAGGACCGTTACACTGAAGCTTTCTTT.